Below are 32 T cell receptor beta chains sequenced from a single sample in a study of Graves' ophthalmopathy and Graves' hyperthyroidism. From RNA, the CDR3 regions of TCR beta chains were amplified and sequenced. Second-round multiplex PCR came after first-round RT-PCR with HTBI primers. Via MiXCR, TCRdb re-called the multiplex PCR reads, giving one row per CDR3 protein. The sample lists some 240,000 distinct CDR3 sequences, around 45% seen once, with roughly half in the top ten. Sequencing input: peripheral blood. The receptor set was obtained from an adult man with Graves' ophthalmopathy.

V and J are TRBV7-2 and TRBJ1-1; D possibly corresponds to TRBD1 (5 bases). Germline lookup yields CDR1 SGHTA and CDR2 FQGNSA. The CDR3 is 16 amino acids. V was cut by 4 bases and J by 4 bases, with 19 bases left in between. CDR3 DNA sequence: TGTGCCAGCAGCTCTAGCCGCGTCGGGGGTGTCACTGAAGCTTTCTTT. It yields the protein CASSSSRVGGVTEAFF.

This clonotype appeared a few times. The chain joins TRBV12-5 to TRBJ1-2; no definite D call. The V end lost 1 base, the J end lost 6 bases, and 6 bases lay between the germline ends. CDR3 length: 12 residues. Germline lookup yields CDR1 LGHNT and CDR2 FRNRAP. The CDR3 region is CASGLETDGYTF. In DNA form, the CDR3 reads TGTGCTAGTGGTTTGGAAACGGATGGCTACACCTTC. The full variable domain, its missing parts supplied by reference TRBV12-5 and TRBJ1-2, is DARVTQTPRHKVTEMGQEVTMRCQPILGHNTVFWYRQTMMQGLELLAYFRNRAPLDDSGMPKDRFSAEMPDATLATLKIQPSEPRDSAVYFCASGLETDGYTFGSGTRLTVV.

This clonotype was seen a few times. The chain employs TRBV5-8 and TRBJ2-7; D gene uncertain. The germline V gene has CDR1 SGHTS and CDR2 YDEGEE. The V end lost 2 bases, the J end lost 2 bases, and 8 bases lay between the germline ends. The CDR3 runs 13 residues. DNA of the CDR3: TGTGCCAGCAGCTTAAGGCAGACCTACGAGCAGTACTTC. Protein sequence: CASSLRQTYEQYF. Full variable domain (missing parts from reference TRBV5-8 and TRBJ2-7): EAGVTQSPTHLIKTRGQQATLRCSPISGHTSVYWYQQALGLGLQFLLWYDEGEERNRGNFPPRFSGRQFPNYSSELNVNALELEDSALYLCASSLRQTYEQYFGPGTRLTVT.

The chain is built from TRBV19 and TRBJ1-5; 10 bases are shared with TRBD1. The CDR3 totals 15 residues. After removal of 5 bases from V and 6 bases from J, the junction contained 7 bases not matched to a gene. The germline CDR1 and CDR2 sequences are LNHDA and SQIVND (reference sequence). This chain's CDR3 is CASSPRDRGVQPQHF. Here the CDR3 DNA reads TGTGCCAGTAGTCCCCGGGACAGGGGTGTTCAGCCCCAGCATTTT.

The gene calls are TRBV29-1 and TRBJ2-5; TRBD2 agrees at 8 bases. This CDR3 is built from 14 residues. Unmatched junction bases numbered 15, after V lost 8 bases and J lost 7 bases. Germline CDR1 SQVTM, CDR2 ANQGSEA. The chain's CDR3 is CSPRGTSRLVTQYF. The CDR3 DNA is TGCAGCCCTCGGGGGACTAGTCGGTTGGTGACCCAGTACTTC. Supplemented by reference TRBV29-1 and TRBJ2-5, the full variable domain reads SAVISQKPSRDICQRGTSLTIQCQVDSQVTMMFWYRQQPGQSLTLIATANQGSEATYESGFVIDKFPISRPNLTFSTLTVSNMSPEDSSIYLCSPRGTSRLVTQYFGPGTRLLVL.

This clonotype was counted only a few times. Here the CDR3 reads CASSLNEFGGYTF. The CDR3 coding sequence is TGTGCCAGCAGCTTAAACGAATTCGGGGGCTACACCTTC. The gene calls are TRBV7-3 and TRBJ1-2; D is unresolved. Trimming pared 1 base from V and 8 bases from J, leaving 11 bases between. The CDR3 contains 13 residues. Germline lookup yields CDR1 SGHTA and CDR2 FQGTGA.

The rearrangement uses TRBV28 and TRBJ1-2, with 8 bases lining up with TRBD1. Germline lookup yields CDR1 MDHEN and CDR2 SYDVKM. With 4 bases clipped from V and 8 bases from J, the junction kept 12 bases outside the gene matches. The CDR3 is made up of 15 amino acids. The CDR3 coding sequence is TGTGCCAGCAGTTCCCAGGACAGGGCACCGGGAGGCTACACCTTC. Protein: CASSSQDRAPGGYTF.

This clonotype was seen more than once but under ten times. The gene calls are TRBV20-1 and TRBJ2-7; 15 nucleotides match TRBD2. Germline lookup yields CDR1 DFQATT and CDR2 SNEGSKA (reference sequence). V trimming: 0 bases; J trimming: 7 bases; junction bases outside the gene matches: 10. The CDR3 extends over 17 amino acids. DNA of the CDR3: TGCAGTGCTAGAGACACTGCCGGGACTAGCGGGGGGAGGGAGCAGTACTTC. Translated: CSARDTAGTSGGREQYF.

The J gene is TRBJ2-5, the V gene TRBV7-8; TRBD1 agrees at 10 bases. Per germline, CDR1 SGHVS and CDR2 FQNEAQ. The V gene end was trimmed by 5 bases and the J gene end by 5 bases; junction bases not matched to a gene: 11. This CDR3 is 16 amino acids long. CDR3 amino acids: CASSPGTGVGWETQYF. The CDR3 DNA reads as TGTGCCAGCAGCCCAGGGACAGGGGTGGGATGGGAGACCCAGTACTTC.

V and J are TRBV15 and TRBJ2-7; 8 nucleotides align to TRBD1. This CDR3 contains 16 residues. V shed 3 bases, J shed 4 bases, and the junction held 11 bases outside the gene matches. Germline V gene sequence: CDR1 LNHNV, CDR2 YYDKDF (reference sequence). CDR3 in DNA: TGTGCCACCAGCAGTCCCCCGGACAGGGTTCATTACGAGCAGTACTTC. Translating gives CATSSPPDRVHYEQYF.

This chain links TRBV10-2 with TRBJ2-2; TRBD1 matches at 9 bases. Germline CDR1 reads WSHSY; CDR2 reads SAAADI. This CDR3 spans 16 amino acids. After removal of 4 bases from V and 1 base from J, the junction contained 4 bases not matched to a gene. This CDR3 is CASSVPTGGNTGELFF. CDR3 bases: TGCGCCAGCAGTGTCCCGACAGGGGGGAACACCGGGGAGCTGTTTTTT.

This chain links TRBV25-1 with TRBJ2-5; D might be TRBD2 (7 bases). The CDR3 covers 16 residues. Trimming shortened V by 6 bases and J by 2 bases, and 19 bases separated the two germline ends. The germline V gene encodes CDR1 MGHDK and CDR2 SYGVNS. The CDR3 reads CASRPPGRGPQETQYF. CDR3 sequence (DNA): TGTGCCAGCAGACCCCCCGGGCGGGGGCCTCAAGAGACCCAGTACTTC. Together with reference TRBV25-1 and TRBJ2-5, the CDR3 gives the full variable domain: EADIYQTPRYLVIGTGKKITLECSQTMGHDKMYWYQQDPGMELHLIHYSYGVNSTEKGDLSSESTVSRIRTEHFPLTLESARPSHTSQYLCASRPPGRGPQETQYFGPGTRLLVL.

This clonotype has a handful of counts. The gene calls are TRBV12-3 or TRBV12-4 and TRBJ1-6; 8 bases fit TRBD1. This CDR3 has 14 residues. The V gene end was trimmed by 3 bases and the J gene end by 7 bases; junction bases not matched to a gene: 2. CDR3 protein: CASSLDRENSPLHF. In DNA form, the CDR3 reads TGTGCCAGCAGTTTGGACAGGGAGAATTCACCCCTCCACTTT.

On this clonotype: The junction does not match germline at one end; this may be a read error. The V and J genes are TRBV10-3 and TRBJ1-5; D is possibly TRBD1 (6 bases). The CDR3 has 16 residues. Germline-derived CDR1 and CDR2 are ENHRY and SYGVKD. As DNA, the CDR3 is TGTGCCAGCAGTGAATGGACAGTTCCTTCGTATCAGCCCCAGCATTTT. This sequence encodes CASSEWTVPSYQPQHF.

This clonotype occurred many times. The chain couples TRBV12-3 or TRBV12-4 to TRBJ1-6; no reliable D call. Trimming took off 8 bases at V and 10 bases at J, with 12 bases between the two ends. CDR3 length equals 12 residues. The CDR3 DNA reads as TGTGCCAGCGGGGAGGGCCGATCACCCCTCCACTTT. The encoded protein is CASGEGRSPLHF.

The CDR3 loop is CSAPGTGGTYEQYF. In DNA, the CDR3 is TGCAGTGCTCCCGGGACAGGAGGAACCTACGAGCAGTACTTC. The rearrangement joins TRBV20-1 to TRBJ2-7, with 8 bases aligning to TRBD1. The CDR3 covers 14 residues. Trimming at V came to 5 bases and at J to 2 bases, leaving 8 bases not matched to a gene. Germline V gene sequence: CDR1 DFQATT, CDR2 SNEGSKA (reference sequence).

This clonotype was recorded at least ten times. The chain uses TRBV29-1 and TRBJ2-5; 9 bases align to TRBD1. V lost 7 bases to trimming and J lost 2 bases; unmatched junction nucleotides: 5. The CDR3 sequence is 13 residues long. Germline V gene sequence: CDR1 SQVTM, CDR2 ANQGSEA. The CDR3 coding sequence is TGCAGCGCCGAAGGACAGGGGCAAGAGACCCAGTACTTC. Protein product: CSAEGQGQETQYF.

V gene TRBV20-1 combines with J gene TRBJ2-5; 8 bases match TRBD1. The V gene end was trimmed by 4 bases and the J gene end by 1 base; junction bases not matched to a gene: 2. Germline values: CDR1 DFQATT, CDR2 SNEGSKA (reference sequence). This CDR3 contains 13 residues. The CDR3 region is CSATGQGQETQYF. The CDR3 DNA is TGCAGTGCTACCGGACAGGGCCAAGAGACCCAGTACTTC.

This chain links TRBV5-1 with TRBJ2-5, with unresolved D. The CDR3 has 13 amino acids. V lost 7 bases, J lost 0 bases, and 10 bases lay in between. CDR1 SGHRS and CDR2 YFSETQ come from the germline V gene. The CDR3 DNA follows: TGCGCCAGCGAGGTCGGCAACCAAGAGACCCAGTACTTC. Translated, it gives CASEVGNQETQYF.

This clonotype was counted ten times or more. The chain joins TRBV6-6 to TRBJ2-7, with no clear D. V was clipped by 6 bases and J by 5 bases, with 11 bases between them. The CDR3 is 12 residues long. Germline values: CDR1 MNHNY, CDR2 SVGAGI (reference sequence). CDR3 loop: CASSRPRNEQYF. The CDR3 DNA follows: TGTGCCAGCAGCCGTCCCAGGAACGAGCAGTACTTC.

The chain couples TRBV20-1 to TRBJ2-1; 9 bases are shared with TRBD2. The V segment lost 3 bases and the J segment 3 bases; nucleotides outside the gene matches: 3. Germline-derived CDR1 and CDR2 are DFQATT and SNEGSKA (reference sequence). This CDR3 is built from 14 residues. DNA of the CDR3: TGCAGTGCTAGGGGACTAGCAAGCTACAATGAGCAGTTCTTC. It is translated as CSARGLASYNEQFF.

This clonotype came up a few times. The V and J genes are TRBV20-1 and TRBJ2-7; D is unclear. Germline V gene sequence: CDR1 DFQATT, CDR2 SNEGSKA (reference sequence). The length of the CDR3 is 11 residues. V lost 5 bases and J 2 bases, leaving 7 bases between the germline ends. CDR3 amino acids: CSAPVAYEQYF. The CDR3 DNA follows: TGCAGTGCTCCCGTGGCCTACGAGCAGTACTTC.

A few counts support this clonotype. This chain connects TRBV4-1 to TRBJ1-2; 7 bases line up with TRBD1. The CDR3 totals 13 residues. Germline V lookup: CDR1 MGHRA, CDR2 YSYEKL. J was trimmed by 8 bases and V by 3 bases; bases with no gene match: 6. The DNA for the CDR3 is TGCGCCAGCAGCCAGGGGACAGTGGAAGGCTACACCTTC. It yields the protein CASSQGTVEGYTF.

The chain couples TRBV19 to TRBJ2-7; possible D gene TRBD1, 6 bases. CDR3 size: 13 residues. Germline lookup yields CDR1 LNHDA and CDR2 SQIVND (reference sequence). With 5 bases removed from V and 7 bases from J, the gap between germline ends came to 15 bases. In DNA form, the CDR3 reads TGTGCCAGTAGTGTCCTTACAGGGCGGGAGCAGTACTTC. Residues: CASSVLTGREQYF.

The CDR3 sequence: CASKAGGANSPLHF. The CDR3 nucleotides read TGTGCCAGCAAAGCGGGAGGGGCTAACTCACCCCTCCACTTT. This sequence joins TRBV7-9 and TRBJ1-6, with a possible D match to TRBD1 (5 bases). The CDR3 sequence is 14 residues long. Looked up from germline, CDR1 is SEHNR and CDR2 is FQNEAQ (reference sequence). The V gene lost 7 bases and the J gene lost 10 bases, with 17 bases spanning the gap.

A few counts support this clonotype. The rearrangement joins TRBV10-3 to TRBJ2-7, with 7 bases fitting TRBD1. The CDR3 length is 14 residues. V was pared by 2 bases and J by 4 bases, with 5 bases of the junction left unmatched. Per the germline V gene, CDR1 is ENHRY and CDR2 is SYGVKD. CDR3 DNA sequence: TGTGCCATCAGTGAGGGGACAGTATCATACGAGCAGTACTTC. Translated, it gives CAISEGTVSYEQYF.

The rearrangement links TRBV2 to TRBJ1-1, with D maybe TRBD1 (5 bases). Looked up from germline, CDR1 is SNHLY and CDR2 is FYNNEI. V was clipped by 3 bases and J by 1 base, with 12 bases between them. This CDR3 has 15 residues. In nucleotides, the CDR3 is TGTGCCAGCAGTGACAGTCCAACAGGGAACACTGAAGCTTTCTTT. Protein sequence: CASSDSPTGNTEAFF.

The rearrangement joins TRBV7-2 to TRBJ1-6; D gene unclear. Germline V gives CDR1 SGHTA, CDR2 FQGNSA. This CDR3 has 16 residues. V lost 6 bases to trimming and J lost 7 bases, with 19 bases between them. This CDR3 reads CASRTLREGYNSPLHF. For the CDR3, the DNA is TGTGCCAGCAGAACCCTGAGGGAGGGTTACAATTCACCCCTCCACTTT.

The chain joins TRBV7-3 to TRBJ2-5, with TRBD2 matching over 11 bases. Germline CDR1 reads SGHTA; CDR2 reads FQGTGA. The CDR3 loop spans 15 amino acids. V lost 2 bases and J lost 8; bases outside the gene matches: 7. DNA of the CDR3: TGTGCCAGCAGCTTAGTTGGGACTAGCGGCGCCACCCAGTACTTC. This codes for CASSLVGTSGATQYF.

The chain combines TRBV29-1 with TRBJ1-1; 9 bases are shared with TRBD1. This CDR3 contains 14 residues. Germline CDR1 reads SQVTM; CDR2 reads ANQGSEA. V gave up 7 bases and J gave up 5 bases; unmatched junction bases: 11. The CDR3 DNA sequence: TGCAGCGCATCCCCGGGACAGGGAGAGACTGAAGCTTTCTTT. Encoded protein: CSASPGQGETEAFF.

CDR3 sequence: CASSLAGQAVGGQPQHF. The CDR3 DNA follows: TGTGCCAGCAGCTTAGCAGGACAGGCCGTAGGAGGCCAGCCCCAGCATTTT. J is TRBJ1-5 and V is TRBV7-8; 7 nucleotides match TRBD1. Germline trimming cut 0 bases from V and 7 bases from J; bases unmatched to any gene: 12. Germline CDR1 SGHVS, CDR2 FQNEAQ. CDR3 size: 17 residues.

The gene calls are TRBV18 and TRBJ1-1; D remains ambiguous. V was pared by 3 bases and J by 1 base, with 6 bases between. The CDR3 consists of 13 residues. CDR1 and CDR2 from the germline V gene are KGHSH and LQKENI. CDR3 residues: CASSPDQNTEAFF. The CDR3, as DNA: TGTGCCAGCTCACCGGACCAGAACACTGAAGCTTTCTTT.